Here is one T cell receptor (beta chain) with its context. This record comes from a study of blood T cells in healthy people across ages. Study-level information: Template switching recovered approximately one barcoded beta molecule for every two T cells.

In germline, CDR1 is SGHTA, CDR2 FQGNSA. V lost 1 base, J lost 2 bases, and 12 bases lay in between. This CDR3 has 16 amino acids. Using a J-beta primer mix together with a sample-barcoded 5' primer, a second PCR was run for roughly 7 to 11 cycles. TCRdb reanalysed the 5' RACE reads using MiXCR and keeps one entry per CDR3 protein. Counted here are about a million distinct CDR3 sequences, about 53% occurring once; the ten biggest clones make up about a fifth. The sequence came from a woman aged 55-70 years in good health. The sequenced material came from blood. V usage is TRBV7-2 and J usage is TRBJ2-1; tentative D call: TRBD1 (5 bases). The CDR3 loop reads CASSLEYRTPYNEQFF. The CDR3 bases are TGTGCCAGCAGCTTAGAGTACAGGACCCCCTACAATGAGCAGTTCTTC.